The 14 T cell receptor beta chains below come from one sample, sequenced in a study of cytomegalovirus exposure and HLA in healthy donors. PCR primers comprised 60 Vbeta and 13 Jbeta primers. TCRdb's table, derived via immunoSEQ multiplex PCR, lists solely in-frame clones and lacks some. The table records a few hundred thousand clones, around 77% of them present only once. Sequenced input: PBMCs. The receptors were sampled from a woman aged 25 to 39 in good health and CMV-seronegative.

This chain links TRBV29-1 with TRBJ2-5, with TRBD1 identical over 7 bases. Germline trimming cut 8 bases from V and 2 bases from J; bases unmatched to any gene: 5. This CDR3 contains 12 residues. CDR1 is SQVTM, CDR2 ANQGSEA, per germline. CDR3 residues: CSSDREQETQYF. The CDR3 DNA reads as TGCAGCTCTGACAGGGAGCAAGAGACCCAGTACTTC.

This clone was seen only once. The V and J genes are TRBV7-6 and TRBJ2-7, with a possible D match to TRBD2 (6 bases). The CDR3 covers 13 residues. Trimming took 5 bases from V and 6 from J, leaving 14 bases between them. Germline CDR1 is SGHVS and CDR2 is FNYEAQ. The CDR3 here is CASSRGTGLEQYF. The DNA of the CDR3 is TGTGCCAGCAGCAGAGGGACTGGCCTCGAGCAGTACTTC.

The gene calls are TRBV4-1 and TRBJ2-1, with TRBD2 matching over 11 bases. Trimming took 4 bases from V and 7 from J; bases not matched to a gene: 6. This CDR3 region has 15 residues. Germline V gene lookup returns CDR1 MGHRA and CDR2 YSYEKL. CDR3 bases: TGCGCCAGCAGCCCCCCGGGACTAGCGGCGAATGAGCAGTTCTTC. Protein sequence: CASSPPGLAANEQFF.

This clone showed up just a few times. This rearrangement joins TRBV4-2 to TRBJ2-7; D uncertain. Per germline, CDR1 LGHNA and CDR2 YNFKEQ. The CDR3 is made up of 15 amino acids. Trimming took 4 bases from V and 4 from J, leaving 17 bases between them. CDR3 coding DNA: TGTGCCAGCAGCCTCACGGGTAGCACGGCGTACGAGCAGTACTTC. Its protein is CASSLTGSTAYEQYF.

The chain couples TRBV5-5 to TRBJ1-1; D unclear. This CDR3 is built from 13 residues. V was pared by 1 base and J by 1 base, with 5 bases between. Germline loops: CDR1 SGHKS, CDR2 YYEKEE (reference sequence). The CDR3 nucleotides are TGTGCCAGCAGCTTGCTAAAGAACACTGAAGCTTTCTTT. Protein sequence: CASSLLKNTEAFF. Drawing the rest from reference TRBV5-5 and TRBJ1-1, the complete variable domain is DAGVTQSPTHLIKTRGQQVTLRCSPISGHKSVSWYQQVLGQGPQFIFQYYEKEERGRGNFPDRFSARQFPNYSSELNVNALLLGDSALYLCASSLLKNTEAFFGQGTRLTVV.

This clone was observed a single time. V and J are TRBV5-1 and TRBJ1-2, with TRBD1 matching 7 bases. V was clipped by 0 bases and J by 4 bases; unmatched bases: 6. Germline V CDR1 and CDR2: SGHRS, YFSETQ. The CDR3 extends over 15 amino acids. CDR3 protein: CASSLVLTGSYGYTF. DNA for the CDR3: TGCGCCAGCAGCTTGGTTTTGACAGGGAGCTATGGCTACACCTTC.

DNA for the CDR3: TGTGCCAGCAGCGTAGACCGGGGGGGATACAATGAGCAGTTCTTC. Residues: CASSVDRGGYNEQFF. The gene calls are TRBV9 and TRBJ2-1, with 8 nucleotides matching TRBD2. This CDR3 spans 15 amino acids. Germline loops: CDR1 SGDLS, CDR2 YYNGEE. V shed 0 bases, J shed 4 bases, and the junction held 3 bases outside the gene matches.

This clone showed up just once. The J gene is TRBJ2-2, the V gene TRBV5-1, with D perhaps TRBD2 (5 bases). The CDR3 sequence is 14 residues long. Trimming took 0 bases from V and 7 from J, leaving 10 bases between them. The germline gives CDR1 SGHRS, CDR2 YFSETQ. The CDR3 DNA sequence: TGCGCCAGCAGCTTGGGGCTAGAGGGCGGGGAGCTGTTTTTT. Protein sequence: CASSLGLEGGELFF.

The gene calls are TRBV9 and TRBJ2-7, with TRBD1 matching over 7 bases. Germline V gene data show CDR1 as SGDLS and CDR2 as YYNGEE. Trimming cost V 3 bases and J 4 bases; bases outside gene matches: 13. CDR3 length: 16 amino acids. The CDR3 DNA reads as TGTGCCAGCAGCGGCGGCCGGGACAGAGCTGGATACGAGCAGTACTTC. This translates into CASSGGRDRAGYEQYF.

This sequence joins TRBV5-6 and TRBJ2-5; 10 bases are a match to TRBD1. V lost 4 bases, J lost 7 bases, and 13 bases stayed unmatched. Germline CDR1 SGHDT, CDR2 YYEEEE. The CDR3 covers 16 residues. CDR3 DNA: TGTGCCAGCAGCCGACCATTACGACAGGGGGCGGGGACCCAGTACTTC. Translation: CASSRPLRQGAGTQYF.

The chain recombines TRBV9 with TRBJ2-2, with 7 bases fitting TRBD2. From germline, CDR1 is SGDLS and CDR2 YYNGEE. V lost 1 base and J lost 6; bases outside the gene matches: 9. This CDR3 has 16 residues. CDR3 in DNA: TGTGCCAGCAGCGTATTATTGGGGGGGGGTCCCGGGGAGCTGTTTTTT. Translated: CASSVLLGGGPGELFF.

With regard to this clone: The junction and the germline gene differ at one end; a read error may be behind it. The J gene is TRBJ1-2, the V gene TRBV9; D ambiguous. This CDR3 has 14 residues. In germline, CDR1 is SGDLS, CDR2 YYNGEE. CDR3 in DNA: TGTGCCAGCAGCGTAGGAGGCGCCGGCTATGGCTACCCCTTC. Its translation: CASSVGGAGYGYPF.

The chain recombines TRBV2 with TRBJ2-1; 10 bases fit TRBD2. Trimming removed 10 bases from V and 0 bases from J; junction bases left unmatched: 24. CDR3 length: 21 residues. Germline V gene sequence: CDR1 SNHLY, CDR2 FYNNEI. CDR3 sequence: CATDRRGVTGTSEYSYNEQFF. The CDR3 DNA reads TGTGCCACCGATAGGAGGGGGGTAACCGGGACTAGCGAGTACTCCTACAATGAGCAGTTCTTC. Complete variable domain (other parts from reference TRBV2 and TRBJ2-1): EPEVTQTPSHQVTQMGQEVILRCVPISNHLYFYWYRQILGQKVEFLVSFYNNEISEKSEIFDDQFSVERPDGSNFTLKIRSTKLEDSAMYFCATDRRGVTGTSEYSYNEQFFGPGTRLTVL.

The chain couples TRBV6-5 to TRBJ2-7; 7 positions agree with TRBD2. Germline V gene lookup returns CDR1 MNHEY and CDR2 SVGAGI. V was pared by 7 bases and J by 2 bases, with 11 bases of the junction left unmatched. The length of the CDR3 is 15 residues. CDR3 region: CASTERGGRTYEQYF. The CDR3, as DNA: TGTGCCAGCACCGAAAGGGGCGGGAGAACCTACGAGCAGTACTTC.